The rows below give T cell receptor beta chains drawn from one sample of a study of blood T cell repertoires in COVID-19. The protocol was immunoSEQ multiplex PCR, while the TCRdb copy is restricted to in-frame clones and leaves out a portion. Of approximately 59,000 clones in the sample, more than 70% were seen once. Sequenced input: peripheral blood. The receptors were sampled from a human donor in a cohort sampled during active COVID-19. The CDR3 runs from the conserved cysteine through the conserved F or W. D genes are given only for firm matches. Size is stated for part of the rows, as once, few or many counts, or as a class when the clone is expanded.

TRBJ2-5 TRBV18 - - CASSPANPLAKETQYF TGTGCCAGCTCACCAGCAAACCCCCTAGCGAAAGAGACCCAGTACTTC
TRBJ1-4 TRBV3-1/TRBV3-2 - few CASSQEGGNEKLFF TGTGCCAGCAGCCAGGAGGGAGGTAATGAAAAACTGTTTTTT
TRBJ2-7 TRBV7-2 TRBD1 - CASRGAGGSYEQYF TGTGCCAGCCGAGGGGCAGGGGGCTCCTACGAGCAGTACTTC
TRBJ1-2 TRBV27 TRBD1 - CASSPEDRGRYGYTF TGTGCCAGCAGTCCCGAGGACAGGGGCCGCTATGGCTACACCTTC
TRBJ1-2 TRBV7-9 - - CASSTDYGYTF TGTGCCAGCAGCACGGACTATGGCTACACCTTC
TRBJ1-1 TRBV10-1 - - CASSPGSYTEAFF TGCGCCAGCAGTCCGGGTTCGTACACTGAAGCTTTCTTT
TRBJ2-1 TRBV5-1 - - CASSLGGVRPYNEQFF TGCGCCAGCAGCCTGGGGGGCGTTAGGCCGTACAATGAGCAGTTCTTC
TRBJ2-2 TRBV29-1 TRBD1 - CSVAGQGVNTGELFF TGCAGCGTTGCGGGACAGGGGGTGAACACCGGGGAGCTGTTTTTT
TRBJ2-3 TRBV7-6 - - CASSTSGADTQYF TGTGCCAGCAGCACGAGTGGGGCGGATACGCAGTATTTT
TRBJ2-7 TRBV19 TRBD1 - CASSKKGDRSYEQYF TGTGCCAGTAGCAAAAAAGGGGACAGGTCCTACGAGCAGTACTTC
TRBJ2-3 TRBV5-6 TRBD2 once CASSLGGGRGGLRTDTQYF TGTGCCAGCAGCTTGGGAGGGGGGCGGGGGGGCCTCCGCACAGATACGCAGTATTTT
TRBJ2-7 TRBV10-2 TRBD2 - CASRPGTSLEQYF TGCGCCAGCAGACCCGGGACTAGCCTCGAGCAGTACTTC
TRBJ2-7 TRBV11-3 - - CASSSRGTSYEQYF TGTGCCAGCAGCTCGAGGGGGACGTCCTACGAGCAGTACTTC
TRBJ2-5 TRBV19 - - CASSIEGIGTQYF TGTGCCAGTAGTATCGAGGGTATCGGGACCCAGTACTTC
TRBJ1-5 TRBV6-2/TRBV6-3 TRBD1 few CASSFIRDRDVTSNQPQHF TGTGCCAGCAGCTTCATCCGGGACAGGGATGTTACGAGCAATCAGCCCCAGCATTTT
TRBJ1-2 TRBV4-3 - - CASSQEAGLYGYTF TGCGCCAGCAGCCAAGAGGCAGGCCTTTATGGCTACACCTTC
TRBJ1-1 TRBV19 TRBD1 - CASDRQGGYTEAFF TGTGCCAGCGACCGACAGGGGGGGTACACTGAAGCTTTCTTT
TRBJ2-7 TRBV19 TRBD2 - CASSIASGGPHSYEQYF TGTGCCAGTAGTATTGCTAGCGGGGGCCCTCACTCCTACGAGCAGTACTTC
TRBJ1-3 TRBV3-1/TRBV3-2 TRBD1 - CASSHTDRGYTIYF TGTGCCAGCAGCCACACGGACAGGGGATACACCATATATTTT
TRBJ1-1 TRBV7-9 - - CASSPLGPGFEAFF TGTGCCAGCAGCCCGCTAGGTCCGGGTTTTGAAGCTTTCTTT
TRBJ1-5 TRBV5-8 TRBD1 few CASSSQGAYYSNQPQHF TGTGCCAGCAGCTCACAGGGGGCTTACTATAGCAATCAGCCCCAGCATTTT
TRBJ2-7 TRBV6-2/TRBV6-3 - - CASSYQGTYEQYF TGTGCCAGCAGTTACCAGGGAACCTACGAGCAGTACTTC
TRBJ2-3 TRBV27 TRBD2 - CASSPTSGGQADTQYF TGTGCCAGCAGTCCCACTAGCGGGGGGCAGGCAGATACGCAGTATTTT
TRBJ1-4 TRBV9 TRBD1 - CASSVGPGQGTTNEKLFF TGTGCCAGCAGCGTAGGTCCGGGACAGGGCACAACTAATGAAAAACTGTTTTTT
TRBJ1-5 TRBV25-1 TRBD1 - CASSGQGPQHF TGTGCCAGCAGTGGACAGGGGCCCCAGCATTTT
TRBJ2-3 TRBV30 TRBD2 - CAWSVSRGGGDTQYF TGTGCCTGGAGTGTATCGCGGGGGGGCGGAGATACGCAGTATTTT
TRBJ1-6 TRBV6-6 - - CASSLSGETSSPLHF TGTGCCAGCAGTTTGAGTGGGGAAACTAGTTCACCCCTCCACTTT
TRBJ2-7 TRBV12-5 - - CASGFSGNEQYF TGTGCTAGTGGTTTTTCGGGGAACGAGCAGTACTTC
TRBJ2-2 TRBV19 - - CAIGEWGPLNTGELFF TGTGCCATCGGAGAGTGGGGCCCGTTGAACACCGGGGAGCTGTTTTTT
TRBJ1-2 TRBV6-5 TRBD1 - CASSPGTGAQYGYTF TGTGCCAGCAGTCCCGGGACAGGGGCGCAGTATGGCTACACCTTC
TRBJ2-7 TRBV19 - - CARNSTGTYEQYF TGTGCCAGAAATTCGACAGGTACCTACGAGCAGTACTTC
TRBJ2-5 TRBV13 TRBD2 - CASSVRLAGAQETQYF TGTGCCAGCAGCGTACGACTAGCGGGGGCCCAAGAGACCCAGTACTTC